Listed below are T cell receptor beta chains from one sample, sequenced in a study of naive and memory T cell subsets. TCRdb fed the UMI-ligation and nested PCR reads into MiXCR, producing one record per CDR3 protein. Of over 90,000 distinct CDR3 sequences listed, approximately 11% are singletons. Sequenced sample: naive CD4+ T cells from blood. These receptors were collected from a human donor in good health. CDR3s include the opening cysteine and the closing phenylalanine or tryptophan. Fields, in order: V gene, J gene, CDR3 protein.

V gene: TRBV20-1; J gene: TRBJ1-1; CDR3 protein: CRAREGNTEAFF
V gene: TRBV12-3/TRBV12-4; J gene: TRBJ1-1; CDR3 protein: CASSFPTGEAFF
V gene: TRBV29-1; J gene: TRBJ2-3; CDR3 protein: CSARPGSTDTQYF
V gene: TRBV6-6; J gene: TRBJ1-5; CDR3 protein: CALGSGVGQPQHF
V gene: TRBV10-3; J gene: TRBJ1-1; CDR3 protein: CAISESWVGNTEAFF
V gene: TRBV12-3/TRBV12-4; J gene: TRBJ2-2; CDR3 protein: CASSFSGGSSTGELFF
V gene: TRBV29-1; J gene: TRBJ2-3; CDR3 protein: CSVRASGRAMYTQYF
V gene: TRBV11-3; J gene: TRBJ2-3; CDR3 protein: CASSSPPLSDTQYF
V gene: TRBV5-1; J gene: TRBJ2-3; CDR3 protein: CASSYATSLRTDTQYF
V gene: TRBV19; J gene: TRBJ2-1; CDR3 protein: CASSIRYNEQFF
V gene: TRBV6-2/TRBV6-3; J gene: TRBJ1-5; CDR3 protein: CASTRGRRGINQPQHF
V gene: TRBV28; J gene: TRBJ2-7; CDR3 protein: CASAPGAPYEQYF
V gene: TRBV9; J gene: TRBJ2-3; CDR3 protein: CASSVDLGDTQYF
V gene: TRBV12-3/TRBV12-4; J gene: TRBJ2-7; CDR3 protein: CASSEGQSYEQYF
V gene: TRBV6-5; J gene: TRBJ2-3; CDR3 protein: CASSGQATDTQYF
V gene: TRBV29-1; J gene: TRBJ2-3; CDR3 protein: CSASGTGGGSRDTQYF
V gene: TRBV7-2; J gene: TRBJ2-7; CDR3 protein: CASSFELAGYEQYF